The T cell receptor beta chain described here comes from a study of blood T cell repertoires in COVID-19. The wider study: T cells, B-cell-depleted T cells, or PBMCs supplied cDNA or gDNA.

The V gene's germline CDR1 is SGHAT and CDR2 FQNNGV. V gave up 4 bases and J gave up 8 bases, with 9 bases separating them. The CDR3 loop spans 12 amino acids. Authors' processing steps: Cell counts per sample came from amplifying reference gene primers. The method was immunoSEQ multiplex PCR; TCRdb's version includes in-frame clones alone and lacks a portion of them. D and trimming come from the DNA, and the V and J calls and clone size come from that table. The top ten clones hold 15% to 20% of a sample with fewer than 200,000 clones, less than 85% of them seen once. The source material was PBMCs or T cells enriched from blood (not recorded which). This TCR was sampled from a man aged 55 to 69 who had recovered from COVID-19. The V call is TRBV11-2, the J call TRBJ2-1; weak D call: TRBD1 (5 bases). CDR3: CASSSQGYEQFF. CDR3 DNA: TGTGCCAGCAGCTCCCAGGGTTATGAGCAGTTCTTC.